This T cell receptor (beta chain) was retrieved from a study of shared clonotypes between healthy human individuals. V gave up 4 bases and J gave up 2 bases, with 9 bases separating them. CDR3 length: 13 amino acids. CDR1 and CDR2 from the germline V gene are SGHTA and FQGNSA. In regard to this clone: Antigen: not known.

Broader study findings: The expectation was that sequencing depth would affect clonotype sharing among donors.

Deep-level settings were used for running the assay. The authors' processing: Filtering differed, since immunoSEQ gave only junction sequences and no quality scores. Produced via immunoSEQ multiplex PCR; TCRdb's table is partial and in-frame only. From that table come the V and J calls and clone size; the DNA was used to work out D and trimming. The sample has about 470,000 clones, more than 75% seen once. Sequenced sample: PBMCs. The receptor's source is a woman aged 40 to 50 in good health. Some clones in this sample may be carry-over from other donors' samples. V usage is TRBV7-2 and J usage is TRBJ2-7; D is uncertain. The CDR3 reads CASSYFRAYEQYF. In DNA, the CDR3 is TGTGCCAGCAGCTACTTTAGGGCCTACGAGCAGTACTTC.